This entry features one T cell receptor beta chain sequence. The data stem from a study of shared T cell receptors in the human thymus. V lost 0 bases, J lost 7 bases, and 19 bases lay in between. The CDR3 is made up of 16 amino acids. Germline CDR1 and CDR2: LGHNA and YSLEER. Sequenced by immunoSEQ multiplex PCR; TCRdb stores in-frame clones only, minus some. The profile shows about 500,000 clones, approximately 78% of them singletons. Separately, the same data were catalogued under a study of human thymus T cells. That source reports: There were highly overlapping thymic repertoires among unrelated individuals, as related research reported.

The sequence was collected from a boy under two years old with a congenital heart defect. Sequencing was carried out using thymocytes. This chain joins TRBV4-3 and TRBJ2-7; tentatively, D is TRBD2 (6 bases). CDR3 protein: CASSQEYADYQGEQYF. The DNA for the CDR3 is TGCGCCAGCAGCCAAGAGTACGCGGACTACCAAGGGGAGCAGTACTTC.